The 15 T cell receptor beta chains presented below share a single source sample, sequenced in a study of technical replicates of blood from several donors (dated by TCRdb to the late 2010s). The method was the immunoSEQ multiplex PCR assay. TCRdb retrieved this table from immuneACCESS and kept in-frame rearrangements only. Not all clones are present; in checked studies, unresolved V genes account for under half, and no reason is known for the remainder. The sample table contains more than 70,000 clones; only one count was recorded for 85% to 95% of them. The ten largest account for approximately 0.3% of the sample. The source material was T cells isolated from PBMCs. All receptors derive from a human donor in good health.

V gene TRBV5-1 combines with J gene TRBJ2-1, with 7 bases lining up with TRBD2. With 3 bases clipped from V and 4 bases from J, the junction kept 7 bases outside the gene matches. CDR3 size: 15 residues. The germline V gene has CDR1 SGHRS and CDR2 YFSETQ. CDR3 amino acids: CASSSTGGRYNEQFF. The CDR3 coding sequence is TGCGCCAGCAGCTCGACGGGGGGTAGGTACAATGAGCAGTTCTTC. Full variable domain (missing parts from reference TRBV5-1 and TRBJ2-1): KAGVTQTPRYLIKTRGQQVTLSCSPISGHRSVSWYQQTPGQGLQFLFEYFSETQRNKGNFPGRFSGRQFSNSRSEMNVSTLELGDSALYLCASSSTGGRYNEQFFGPGTRLTVL.

The V and J genes are TRBV6-1 and TRBJ2-3; D gene uncertain. Trimming took off 1 base at V and 0 bases at J, with 8 bases between the two ends. The CDR3 has 15 residues. CDR1 is MNHNS, CDR2 SASEGT, per germline. Here the CDR3 reads CASSEGPSSTDTQYF. The CDR3 DNA is TGTGCCAGCAGTGAAGGGCCCTCTAGCACAGATACGCAGTATTTT.

This chain uses TRBV28 with TRBJ2-3, with 9 bases lining up with TRBD2. The CDR3 is 15 amino acids. CDR1 and CDR2 from the germline V gene are MDHEN and SYDVKM. The junction had 5 bases not matched to a gene; V was cut back by 5 bases and J by 2 bases. CDR3 in DNA: TGTGCCAGCAGTCCCAGACTAGCGGCCACAGATACGCAGTATTTT. Its translation: CASSPRLAATDTQYF.

The CDR3 DNA reads as TGTGCCAGTAGTATTGGACTAGCGGGCACAGATACGCAGTATTTT. Translating gives CASSIGLAGTDTQYF. The V and J genes are TRBV19 and TRBJ2-3; 10 nucleotides align to TRBD2. The germline CDR1 and CDR2 sequences are LNHDA and SQIVND (reference sequence). The length of the CDR3 is 15 residues. V lost 3 bases and J lost 1; bases outside the gene matches: 1.

The chain combines TRBV5-1 with TRBJ2-1; 12 bases are shared with TRBD2. The CDR3 has 17 amino acids. Per germline, CDR1 SGHRS and CDR2 YFSETQ. Trimming removed 0 bases from V and 7 bases from J; junction bases left unmatched: 8. The CDR3 region is CASSLAASGRAVNEQFF. CDR3 coding DNA: TGCGCCAGCAGCTTGGCGGCTAGCGGGAGGGCCGTTAATGAGCAGTTCTTC.

The chain uses TRBV7-2 and TRBJ1-5, with D perhaps matching TRBD1 (5 bases). V was shortened by 3 bases and J by 6 bases, with 9 bases between the two germline ends. The CDR3 consists of 13 residues. CDR1 is SGHTA and CDR2 is FQGNSA in the germline V gene. The CDR3 is CASSLGLGQPQHF. In nucleotides, the CDR3 is TGTGCCAGCAGCTTGGGGCTAGGTCAGCCCCAGCATTTT.

The chain uses TRBV28 and TRBJ1-2; TRBD1 aligns across 10 bases. In germline, CDR1 is MDHEN, CDR2 SYDVKM. The CDR3 is 16 amino acids. The trim removed 8 bases at V and 3 bases at J, leaving 12 bases unmatched. The CDR3 DNA reads TGTGCCAGCGTGACCGGGACAGGGGCTCCTTACTATGGCTACACCTTC. Translated: CASVTGTGAPYYGYTF.

V usage is TRBV4-1 and J usage is TRBJ1-5; unclear D gene. CDR3 length equals 16 residues. The germline V and J ends were trimmed by 0 bases and 4 bases, with 13 bases remaining between them. Germline CDR1 MGHRA, CDR2 YSYEKL. CDR3 sequence reads: CASSQDLGEQNQPQHF. CDR3 in DNA: TGCGCCAGCAGCCAAGATCTTGGGGAGCAGAATCAGCCCCAGCATTTT.

The rearrangement joins TRBV2 to TRBJ2-3; D possibly corresponds to TRBD1 (5 bases). Trimming stripped 3 bases from V and 4 bases from J, with 14 bases between. The CDR3 runs 15 residues. CDR1 is SNHLY, CDR2 FYNNEI, per germline. Here the CDR3 reads CASSEGYVGADTQYF. The CDR3 coding sequence is TGTGCCAGCAGTGAGGGATATGTAGGGGCAGATACGCAGTATTTT. The whole variable domain, remainder taken from reference TRBV2 and TRBJ2-3, is EPEVTQTPSHQVTQMGQEVILRCVPISNHLYFYWYRQILGQKVEFLVSFYNNEISEKSEIFDDQFSVERPDGSNFTLKIRSTKLEDSAMYFCASSEGYVGADTQYFGPGTRLTVL.

V and J are TRBV28 and TRBJ2-7; perhaps TRBD2 as D (6 bases). This CDR3 comprises 13 residues. CDR1 and CDR2 from the germline V gene are MDHEN and SYDVKM. Deletions cut 5 bases from V and 3 bases from J, with 11 bases between. CDR3 in amino acids: CASSARDFYEQYF. CDR3 coding DNA: TGTGCCAGCAGTGCCCGGGACTTCTACGAGCAGTACTTC.

CDR3 protein: CAGQGSQETQYF. CDR3 nucleotides: TGTGCCGGACAGGGGTCCCAAGAGACCCAGTACTTC. The V call is TRBV7-9, the J call TRBJ2-5; 9 bases match TRBD1. Trimming removed 11 bases from V and 1 base from J; junction bases left unmatched: 2. CDR1 is SEHNR and CDR2 is FQNEAQ in the germline V gene (reference sequence). The CDR3 is 12 amino acids.

This sequence joins TRBV7-9 and TRBJ1-1; D is unclear. V lost 4 bases, J lost 2 bases, and 5 bases lay in between. The CDR3 sequence is 12 residues long. CDR1 and CDR2 from the germline V gene are SEHNR and FQNEAQ (reference sequence). The CDR3 coding sequence is TGTGCCAGCAGCTCCCATAACACTGAAGCTTTCTTT. Translation gives CASSSHNTEAFF.

The chain is built from TRBV6-5 and TRBJ1-2, with unresolved D. The V gene lost 5 bases and the J gene lost 2 bases, with 15 bases spanning the gap. This CDR3 region has 15 residues. The V gene's germline CDR1 is MNHEY and CDR2 SVGAGI. The CDR3 DNA sequence: TGTGCCAGCAGTCCCACAACCGGGAGGAACTATGGCTACACCTTC. Its protein is CASSPTTGRNYGYTF.

The V gene is TRBV13, the J gene TRBJ2-3; no clear D gene. Germline lookup yields CDR1 PRHDT and CDR2 FYEKMQ (reference sequence). The CDR3 spans 13 residues. The V end lost 4 bases, the J end lost 2 bases, and 7 bases lay between the germline ends. CDR3 loop: CASSYEVTDTQYF. The CDR3, as DNA: TGTGCCAGCAGCTACGAGGTCACAGATACGCAGTATTTT.

This chain links TRBV19 with TRBJ2-7; 10 bases align to TRBD1. The CDR3 contains 15 residues. With 3 bases clipped from V and 7 bases from J, the junction kept 9 bases outside the gene matches. CDR1 is LNHDA and CDR2 is SQIVND in the germline V gene (reference sequence). CDR3 amino acids: CASSMTGTGVREQYF. For the CDR3, the DNA is TGTGCCAGTAGTATGACCGGGACAGGGGTAAGGGAGCAGTACTTC.